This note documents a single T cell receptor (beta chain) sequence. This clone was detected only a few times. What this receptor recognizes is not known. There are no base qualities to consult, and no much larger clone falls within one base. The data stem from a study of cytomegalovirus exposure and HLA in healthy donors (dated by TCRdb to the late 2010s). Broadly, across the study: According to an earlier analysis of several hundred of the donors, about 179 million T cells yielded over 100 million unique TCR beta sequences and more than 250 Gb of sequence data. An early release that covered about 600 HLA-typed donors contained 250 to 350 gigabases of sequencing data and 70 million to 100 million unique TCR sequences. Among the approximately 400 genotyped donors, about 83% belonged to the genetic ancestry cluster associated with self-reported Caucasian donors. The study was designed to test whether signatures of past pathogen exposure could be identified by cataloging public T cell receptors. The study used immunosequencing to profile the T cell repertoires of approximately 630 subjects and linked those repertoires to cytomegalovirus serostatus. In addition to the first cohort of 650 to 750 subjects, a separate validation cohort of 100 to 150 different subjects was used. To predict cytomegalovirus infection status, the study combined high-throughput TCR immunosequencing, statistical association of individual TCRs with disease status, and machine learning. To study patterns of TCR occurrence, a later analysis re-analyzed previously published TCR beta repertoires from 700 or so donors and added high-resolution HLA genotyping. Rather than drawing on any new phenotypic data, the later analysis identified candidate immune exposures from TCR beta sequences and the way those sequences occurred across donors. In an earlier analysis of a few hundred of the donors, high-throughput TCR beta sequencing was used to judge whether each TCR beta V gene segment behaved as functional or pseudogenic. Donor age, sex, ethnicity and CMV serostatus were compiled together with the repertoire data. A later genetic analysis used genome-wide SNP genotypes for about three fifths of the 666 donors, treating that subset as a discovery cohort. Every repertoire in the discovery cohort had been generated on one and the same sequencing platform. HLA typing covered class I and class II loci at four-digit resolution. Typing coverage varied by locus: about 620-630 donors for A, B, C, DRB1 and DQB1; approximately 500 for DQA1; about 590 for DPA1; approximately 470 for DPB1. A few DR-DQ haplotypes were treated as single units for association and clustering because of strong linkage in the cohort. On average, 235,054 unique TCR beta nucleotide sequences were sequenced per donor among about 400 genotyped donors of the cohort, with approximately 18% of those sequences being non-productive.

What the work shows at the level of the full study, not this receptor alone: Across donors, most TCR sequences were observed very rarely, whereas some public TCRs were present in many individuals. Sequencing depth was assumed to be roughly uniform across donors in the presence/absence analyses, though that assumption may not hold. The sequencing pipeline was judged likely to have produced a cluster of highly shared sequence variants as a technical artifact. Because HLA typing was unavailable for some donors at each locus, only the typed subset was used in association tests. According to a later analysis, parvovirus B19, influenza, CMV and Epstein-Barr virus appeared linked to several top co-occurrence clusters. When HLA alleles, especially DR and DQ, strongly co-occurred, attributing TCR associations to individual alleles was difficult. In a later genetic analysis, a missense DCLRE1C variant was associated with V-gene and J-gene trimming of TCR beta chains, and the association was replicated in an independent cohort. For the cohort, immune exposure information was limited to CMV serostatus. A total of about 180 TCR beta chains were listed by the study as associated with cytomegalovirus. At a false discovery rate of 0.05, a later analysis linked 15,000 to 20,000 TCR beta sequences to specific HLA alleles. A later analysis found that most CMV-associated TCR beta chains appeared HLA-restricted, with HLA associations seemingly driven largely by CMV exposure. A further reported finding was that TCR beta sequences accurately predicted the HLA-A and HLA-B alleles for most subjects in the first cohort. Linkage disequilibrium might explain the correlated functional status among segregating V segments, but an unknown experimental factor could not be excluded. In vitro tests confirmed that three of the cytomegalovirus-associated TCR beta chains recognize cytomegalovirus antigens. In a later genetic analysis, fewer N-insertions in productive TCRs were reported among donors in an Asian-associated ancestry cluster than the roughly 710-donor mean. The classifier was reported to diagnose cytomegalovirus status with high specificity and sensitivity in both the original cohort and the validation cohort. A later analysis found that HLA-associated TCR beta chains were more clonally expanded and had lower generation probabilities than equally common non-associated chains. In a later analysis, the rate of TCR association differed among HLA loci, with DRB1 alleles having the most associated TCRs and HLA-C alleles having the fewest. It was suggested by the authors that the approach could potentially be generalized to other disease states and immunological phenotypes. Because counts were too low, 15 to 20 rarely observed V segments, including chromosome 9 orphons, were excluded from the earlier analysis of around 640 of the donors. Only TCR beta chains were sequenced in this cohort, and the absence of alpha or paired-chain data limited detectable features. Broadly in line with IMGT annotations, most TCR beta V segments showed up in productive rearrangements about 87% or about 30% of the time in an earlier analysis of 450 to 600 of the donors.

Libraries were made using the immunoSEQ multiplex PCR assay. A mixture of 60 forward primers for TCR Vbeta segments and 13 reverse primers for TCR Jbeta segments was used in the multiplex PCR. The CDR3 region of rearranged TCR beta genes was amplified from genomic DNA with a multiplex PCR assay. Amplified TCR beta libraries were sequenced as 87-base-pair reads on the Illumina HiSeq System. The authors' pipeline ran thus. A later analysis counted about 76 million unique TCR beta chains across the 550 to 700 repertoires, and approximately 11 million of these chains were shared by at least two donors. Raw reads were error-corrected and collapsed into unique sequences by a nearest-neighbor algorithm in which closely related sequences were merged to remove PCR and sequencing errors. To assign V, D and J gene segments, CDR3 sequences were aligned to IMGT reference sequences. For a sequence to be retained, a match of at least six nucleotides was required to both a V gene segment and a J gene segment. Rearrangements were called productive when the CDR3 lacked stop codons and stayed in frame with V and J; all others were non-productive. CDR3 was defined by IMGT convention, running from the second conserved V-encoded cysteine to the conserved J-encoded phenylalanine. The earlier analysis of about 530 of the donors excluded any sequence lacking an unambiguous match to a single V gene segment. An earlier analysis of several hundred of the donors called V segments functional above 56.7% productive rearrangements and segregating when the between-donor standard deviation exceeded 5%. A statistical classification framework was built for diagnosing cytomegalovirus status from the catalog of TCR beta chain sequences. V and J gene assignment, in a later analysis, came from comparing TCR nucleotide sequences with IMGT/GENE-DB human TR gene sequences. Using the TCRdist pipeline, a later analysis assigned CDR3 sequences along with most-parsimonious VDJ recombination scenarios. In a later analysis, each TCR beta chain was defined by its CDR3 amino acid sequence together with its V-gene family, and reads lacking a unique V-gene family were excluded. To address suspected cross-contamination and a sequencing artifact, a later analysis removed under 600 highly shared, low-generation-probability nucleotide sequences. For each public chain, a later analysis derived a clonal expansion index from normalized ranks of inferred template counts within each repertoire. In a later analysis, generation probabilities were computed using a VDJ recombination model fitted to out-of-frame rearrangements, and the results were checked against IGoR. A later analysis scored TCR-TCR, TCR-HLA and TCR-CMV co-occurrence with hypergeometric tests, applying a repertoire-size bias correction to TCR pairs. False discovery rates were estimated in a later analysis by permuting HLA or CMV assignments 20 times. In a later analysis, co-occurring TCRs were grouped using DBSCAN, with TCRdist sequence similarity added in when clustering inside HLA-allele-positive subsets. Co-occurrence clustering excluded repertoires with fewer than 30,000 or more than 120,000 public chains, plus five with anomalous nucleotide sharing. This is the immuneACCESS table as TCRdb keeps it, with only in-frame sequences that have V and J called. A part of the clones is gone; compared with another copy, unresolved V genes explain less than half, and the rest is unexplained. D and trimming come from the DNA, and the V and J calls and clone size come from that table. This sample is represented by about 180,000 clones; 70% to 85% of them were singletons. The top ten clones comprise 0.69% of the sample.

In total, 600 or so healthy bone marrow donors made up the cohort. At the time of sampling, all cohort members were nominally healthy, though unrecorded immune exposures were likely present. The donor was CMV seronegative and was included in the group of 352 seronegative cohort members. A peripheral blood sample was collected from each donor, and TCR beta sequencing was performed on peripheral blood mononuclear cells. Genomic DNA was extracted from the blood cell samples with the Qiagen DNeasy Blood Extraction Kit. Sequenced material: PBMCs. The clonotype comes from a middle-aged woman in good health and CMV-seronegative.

The CDR3 protein: CASSLVAGSSYNEQFF. The bases read TGCGCCAGCAGCTTGGTTGCTGGTAGCTCCTACAATGAGCAGTTCTTC. The V and J segments used are TRBV5-1 and TRBJ2-1; no D segment can be confidently identified. CDR1 and CDR2 were assigned from the germline V gene as SGHRS and YFSETQ. From the cysteine through the phenylalanine, the CDR3 covers 16 amino acids. The CDR3 DNA has 48 bases and is translated from base 1. V is pared back by 0 bases and J by 0 bases, with 10 bases lying between the germline termini.